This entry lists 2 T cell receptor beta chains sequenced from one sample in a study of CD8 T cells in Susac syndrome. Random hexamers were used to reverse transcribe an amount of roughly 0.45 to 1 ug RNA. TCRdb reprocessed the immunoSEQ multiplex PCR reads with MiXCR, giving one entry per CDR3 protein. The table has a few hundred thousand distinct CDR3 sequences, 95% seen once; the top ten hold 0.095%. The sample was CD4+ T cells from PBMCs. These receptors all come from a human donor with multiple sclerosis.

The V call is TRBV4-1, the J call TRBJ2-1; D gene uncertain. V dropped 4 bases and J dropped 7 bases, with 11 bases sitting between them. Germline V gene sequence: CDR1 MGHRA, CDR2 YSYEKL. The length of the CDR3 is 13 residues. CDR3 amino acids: CASSPVEWNEQFF. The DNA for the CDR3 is TGCGCCAGCAGCCCCGTAGAATGGAATGAGCAGTTCTTC.

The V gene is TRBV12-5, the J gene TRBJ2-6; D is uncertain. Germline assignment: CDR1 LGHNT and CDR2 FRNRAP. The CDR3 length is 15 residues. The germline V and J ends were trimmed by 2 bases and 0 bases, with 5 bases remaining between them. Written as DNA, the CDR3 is TGTGCTAGTGGTTTGTGGGGCTCTGGGGCCAACGTCCTGACTTTC. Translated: CASGLWGSGANVLTF.